This TCR beta chain was observed in a study of blood T cell repertoires in COVID-19. Germline V lookup: CDR1 KGHSH, CDR2 LQKENI. V was pared by 5 bases and J by 0 bases, with 10 bases of the junction left unmatched. This CDR3 has 18 amino acids. Authors' processing steps: Amplifying reference gene primers gave estimates of nucleated cell counts. The method was immunoSEQ multiplex PCR; TCRdb's version includes in-frame clones alone and lacks a portion of them. V and J calls plus clone size are reproduced from that table; the DNA served to infer D and trimming. There are 100,000 or so clones in the sample; 69% occur only once, and 5% to 6.5% lies in the top ten.

The clonotype was recovered from a man older than 75 with acute or convalescent COVID-19. This chain links TRBV18 with TRBJ2-6; the match to TRBD1 covers 7 bases. Sequenced input: peripheral blood. DNA for the CDR3: TGTGCCAGCTCAGTCACAGGGGTCCTCCTCTCTGGGGCCAACGTCCTGACTTTC. It translates to CASSVTGVLLSGANVLTF.